What follows is one T cell receptor (beta chain) and its context. This sample is drawn from a study of shared clonotypes between healthy human individuals. CDR3 length: 13 residues. The germline gives CDR1 LNHDA, CDR2 SQIVND (reference sequence). V shed 0 bases and J shed 8 bases, with 8 bases lying between them. Profiling relied on immunoSEQ multiplex PCR, and the TCRdb table lists in-frame clones only, not all of them. The sample records fewer than 850,000 clones, 55% to 75% being singletons. The chain employs TRBV19 and TRBJ2-1; D is unresolved. This receptor was identified in a young woman in good health. Source material: memory CD4+ T cells sorted from blood. Stated subset: CD45RA-negative fraction. The CDR3 DNA sequence: TGTGCCAGTAGTATAGATCGTCGGTATGAGCAGTTCTTC. Amino acid sequence: CASSIDRRYEQFF.